The table lists the clone carrying this T cell receptor (beta chain) with a few counts. This sample is drawn from a study of somatic mutations in cytotoxic T cells in rheumatoid arthritis. This table comes from immunoSEQ multiplex PCR, and its TCRdb copy is limited to in-frame clones, with some not included. This table holds under 11,000 clones, 70% to 90% found once. Trimming at V came to 3 bases and at J to 2 bases, leaving 12 bases not matched to a gene. Germline-derived CDR1 and CDR2 are GTSNPN and SVGIG (reference sequence). This CDR3 has 16 residues. The sequenced material came from CD4+ T cells sorted from blood. The receptor comes from a woman between 18 and 29 years old with rheumatoid arthritis. The chain links TRBV30 to TRBJ2-7, with 8 bases matching TRBD1. The CDR3 region is CAWSLYPGQAAYEQYF. The CDR3 DNA reads TGTGCCTGGAGCCTTTATCCGGGACAGGCCGCCTACGAGCAGTACTTC.